This T cell receptor (beta chain) was documented in a study of PD-1 blockade in classical Hodgkin lymphoma. Study results and caveats: By cycle point C4D1, TCR diversity had risen significantly in CD4+ cells (but not CD8+ cells).

The protocol was immunoSEQ multiplex PCR, while the TCRdb copy is restricted to in-frame clones and leaves out a portion. The sample lists about 97,000 clones, over 80% occurring once. Brentuximab vedotin exposure varied, and every patient relapsed after autologous stem cell transplantation. The CDR3 spans 13 residues. J gave up 8 bases and V 5 bases, and 8 bases lay outside the gene matches. Germline CDR1 is MNHEY and CDR2 is SVGAGI. Worth noting for this clone: Its antigen is not identified.

The J gene is TRBJ1-1, the V gene TRBV6-5, with 7 nucleotides matching TRBD1. This receptor was obtained from a human donor with classical Hodgkin lymphoma. The source was peripheral blood mononuclear cells (PBMCs), collected at baseline. CDR3 region: CASSKDRQGEAFF. The CDR3 bases are TGTGCCAGCAGTAAGGACAGGCAAGGGGAAGCTTTCTTT.